The present T cell receptor beta chain was sequenced within a study of cytomegalovirus exposure and HLA in healthy donors. General study results and limits: Per a later analysis, HLA-associated TCR beta chains showed more clonal expansion than other, equally common TCR beta chains.

With respect to this clone: Its antigen is not identified.

PCR used 60 Vbeta primers and 13 Jbeta primers. Using immunoSEQ multiplex PCR, the repertoire was profiled, and TCRdb retains in-frame clones only, with some absent. This table has around 140,000 clones, less than 85% appearing once. The sequence was collected from a man aged 40-50 years in good health and CMV-seronegative. Sequencing was performed on PBMCs.

The CDR3 loop is CASSLVRQGGSEKLFF. The CDR3 DNA sequence: TGTGCCAGCAGCTTAGTTAGACAGGGTGGTAGTGAAAAACTGTTTTTT. The gene calls are TRBV7-2 and TRBJ1-4; 7 positions match TRBD1. Germline-derived CDR1 and CDR2 are SGHTA and FQGNSA. J gave up 7 bases and V 1 base, and 9 bases lay outside the gene matches. This CDR3 is built from 16 residues.